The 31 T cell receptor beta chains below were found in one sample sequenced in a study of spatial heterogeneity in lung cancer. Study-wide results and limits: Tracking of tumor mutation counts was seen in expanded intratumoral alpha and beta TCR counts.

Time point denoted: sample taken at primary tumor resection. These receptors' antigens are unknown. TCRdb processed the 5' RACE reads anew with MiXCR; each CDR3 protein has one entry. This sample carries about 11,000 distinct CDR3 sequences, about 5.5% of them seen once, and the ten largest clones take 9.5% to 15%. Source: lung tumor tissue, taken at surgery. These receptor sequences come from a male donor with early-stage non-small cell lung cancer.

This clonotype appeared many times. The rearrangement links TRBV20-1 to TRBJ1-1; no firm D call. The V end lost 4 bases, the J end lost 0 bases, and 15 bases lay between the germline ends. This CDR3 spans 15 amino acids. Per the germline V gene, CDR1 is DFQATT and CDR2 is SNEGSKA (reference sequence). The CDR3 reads CSATTGVSLNTEAFF. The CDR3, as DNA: TGCAGTGCTACTACTGGAGTCTCCCTGAACACTGAAGCTTTCTTT.

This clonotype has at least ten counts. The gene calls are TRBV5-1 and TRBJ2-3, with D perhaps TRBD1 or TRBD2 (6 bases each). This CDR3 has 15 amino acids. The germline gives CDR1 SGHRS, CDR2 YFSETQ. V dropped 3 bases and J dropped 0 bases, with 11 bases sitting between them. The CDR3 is CASSSGGHSTDTQYF. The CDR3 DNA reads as TGCGCCAGCAGCTCCGGGGGCCATAGCACAGATACGCAGTATTTT.

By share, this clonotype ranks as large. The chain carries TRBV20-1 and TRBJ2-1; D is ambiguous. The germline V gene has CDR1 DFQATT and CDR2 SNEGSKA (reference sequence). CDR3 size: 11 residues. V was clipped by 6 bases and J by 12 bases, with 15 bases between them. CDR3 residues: CSAPFGPLQFF. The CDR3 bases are TGCAGTGCCCCTTTTGGGCCTCTGCAGTTCTTC.

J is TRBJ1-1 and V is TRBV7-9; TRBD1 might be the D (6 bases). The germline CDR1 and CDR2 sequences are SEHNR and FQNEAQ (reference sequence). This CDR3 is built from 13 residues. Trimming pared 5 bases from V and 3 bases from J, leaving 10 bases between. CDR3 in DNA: TGTGCCAGCAGCCGTACAGGGCACACTGAAGCTTTCTTT. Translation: CASSRTGHTEAFF.

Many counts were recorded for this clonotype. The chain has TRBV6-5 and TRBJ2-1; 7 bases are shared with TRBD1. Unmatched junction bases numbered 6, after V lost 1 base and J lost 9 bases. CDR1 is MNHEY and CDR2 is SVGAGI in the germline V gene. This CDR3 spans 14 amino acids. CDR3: CASSYLGGIAEQFF. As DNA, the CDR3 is TGTGCCAGCAGTTACTTAGGGGGCATAGCTGAGCAGTTCTTC.

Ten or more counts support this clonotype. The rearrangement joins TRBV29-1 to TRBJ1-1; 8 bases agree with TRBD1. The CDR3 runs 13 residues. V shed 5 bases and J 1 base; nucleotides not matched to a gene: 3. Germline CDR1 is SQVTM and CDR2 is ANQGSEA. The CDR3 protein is CSVQGQANTEAFF. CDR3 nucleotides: TGCAGCGTTCAGGGACAGGCGAACACTGAAGCTTTCTTT.

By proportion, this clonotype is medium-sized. CDR3 in amino acids: CASSSLYRGQFF. The CDR3 DNA reads as TGTGCCAGCAGTTCGCTGTACCGGGGGCAGTTCTTC. The chain joins TRBV12-3 or TRBV12-4 to TRBJ2-1, with a weak D call TRBD2 (5 bases). V was pared by 4 bases and J by 12 bases, with 13 bases between. CDR3 length equals 12 residues.

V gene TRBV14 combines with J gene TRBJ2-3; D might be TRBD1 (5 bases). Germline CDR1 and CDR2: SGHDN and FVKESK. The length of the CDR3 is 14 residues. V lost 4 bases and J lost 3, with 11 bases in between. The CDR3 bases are TGTGCCAGCAGCCCCCGGACATTGACAGATACGCAGTATTTT. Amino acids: CASSPRTLTDTQYF.

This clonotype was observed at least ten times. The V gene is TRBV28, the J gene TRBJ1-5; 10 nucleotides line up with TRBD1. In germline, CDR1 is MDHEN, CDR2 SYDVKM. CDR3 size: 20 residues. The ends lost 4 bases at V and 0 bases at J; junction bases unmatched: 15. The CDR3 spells CASSSPLLTGGRSSNQPQHF. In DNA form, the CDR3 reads TGTGCCAGCAGTTCACCACTCCTGACAGGGGGCCGATCTAGCAATCAGCCCCAGCATTTT.

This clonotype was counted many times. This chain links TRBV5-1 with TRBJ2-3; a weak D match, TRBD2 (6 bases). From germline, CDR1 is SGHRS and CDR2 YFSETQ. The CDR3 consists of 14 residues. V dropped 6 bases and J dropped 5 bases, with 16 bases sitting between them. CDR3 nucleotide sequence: TGCGCCAGCACTATGAACCTGGGAGGAGATACGCAGTATTTT. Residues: CASTMNLGGDTQYF. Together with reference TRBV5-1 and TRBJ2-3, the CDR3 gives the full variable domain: KAGVTQTPRYLIKTRGQQVTLSCSPISGHRSVSWYQQTPGQGLQFLFEYFSETQRNKGNFPGRFSGRQFSNSRSEMNVSTLELGDSALYLCASTMNLGGDTQYFGPGTRLTVL.

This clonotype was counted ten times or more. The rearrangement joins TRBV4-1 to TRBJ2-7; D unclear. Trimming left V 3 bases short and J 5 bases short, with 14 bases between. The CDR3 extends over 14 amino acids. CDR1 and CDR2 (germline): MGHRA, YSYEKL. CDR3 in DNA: TGCGCCAGCAGCCAGCATATTCGAAGCGACGAGCAGTACTTC. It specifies CASSQHIRSDEQYF.

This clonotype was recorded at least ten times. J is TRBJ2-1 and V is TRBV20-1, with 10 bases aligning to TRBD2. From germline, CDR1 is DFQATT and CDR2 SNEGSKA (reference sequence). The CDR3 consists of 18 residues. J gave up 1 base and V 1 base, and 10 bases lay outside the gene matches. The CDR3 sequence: CSARVIAGGHLSYNEQFF. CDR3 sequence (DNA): TGCAGTGCTAGAGTTATAGCGGGGGGTCACCTATCCTACAATGAGCAGTTCTTC.

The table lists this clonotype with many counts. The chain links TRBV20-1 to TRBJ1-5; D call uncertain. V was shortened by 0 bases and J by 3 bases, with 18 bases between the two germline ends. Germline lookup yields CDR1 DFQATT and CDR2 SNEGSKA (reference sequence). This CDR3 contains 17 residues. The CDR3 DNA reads TGCAGTGCTAGAGATAGAGGACCCAATTCAAACAATCAGCCCCAGCATTTT. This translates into CSARDRGPNSNNQPQHF.

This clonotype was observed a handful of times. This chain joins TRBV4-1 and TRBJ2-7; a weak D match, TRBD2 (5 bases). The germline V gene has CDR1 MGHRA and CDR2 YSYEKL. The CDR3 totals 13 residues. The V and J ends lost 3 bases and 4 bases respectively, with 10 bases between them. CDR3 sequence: CASSHGVGYEQYF. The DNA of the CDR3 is TGCGCCAGCAGCCACGGGGTAGGATACGAGCAGTACTTC.

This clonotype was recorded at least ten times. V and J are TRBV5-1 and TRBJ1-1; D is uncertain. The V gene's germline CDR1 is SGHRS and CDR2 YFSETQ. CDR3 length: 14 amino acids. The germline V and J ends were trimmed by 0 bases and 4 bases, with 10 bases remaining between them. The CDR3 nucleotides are TGCGCCAGCAGCTTGGTTCTCCGAGCCACTGAAGCTTTCTTT. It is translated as CASSLVLRATEAFF.

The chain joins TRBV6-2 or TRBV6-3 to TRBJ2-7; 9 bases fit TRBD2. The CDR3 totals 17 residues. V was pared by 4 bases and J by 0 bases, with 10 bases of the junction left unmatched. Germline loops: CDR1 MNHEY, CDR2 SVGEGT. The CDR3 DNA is TGTGCCAGCAGTTTCCCCCGGGCTAGCGGGGCCTCCTACGAGCAGTACTTC. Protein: CASSFPRASGASYEQYF.

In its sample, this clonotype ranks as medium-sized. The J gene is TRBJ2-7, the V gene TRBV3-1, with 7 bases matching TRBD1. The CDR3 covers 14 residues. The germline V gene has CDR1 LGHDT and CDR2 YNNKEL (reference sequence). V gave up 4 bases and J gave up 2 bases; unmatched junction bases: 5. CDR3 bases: TGTGCCAGCAGCCTTACCGGGACAGCCTACGAGCAGTACTTC. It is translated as CASSLTGTAYEQYF.

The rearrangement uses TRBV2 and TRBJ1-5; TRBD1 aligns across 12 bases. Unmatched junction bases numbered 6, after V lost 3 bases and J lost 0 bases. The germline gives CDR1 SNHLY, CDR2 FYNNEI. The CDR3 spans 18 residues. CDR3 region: CASSDGTGGRLSNQPQHF. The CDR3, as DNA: TGTGCCAGCAGTGATGGGACAGGGGGCCGCCTTAGCAATCAGCCCCAGCATTTT. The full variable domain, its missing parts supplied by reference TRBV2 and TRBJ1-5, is EPEVTQTPSHQVTQMGQEVILRCVPISNHLYFYWYRQILGQKVEFLVSFYNNEISEKSEIFDDQFSVERPDGSNFTLKIRSTKLEDSAMYFCASSDGTGGRLSNQPQHFGDGTRLSIL.

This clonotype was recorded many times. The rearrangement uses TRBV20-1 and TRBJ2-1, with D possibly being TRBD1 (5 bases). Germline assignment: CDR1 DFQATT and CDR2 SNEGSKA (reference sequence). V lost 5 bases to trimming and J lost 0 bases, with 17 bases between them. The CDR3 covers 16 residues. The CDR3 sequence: CSASRRASSSYNEQFF. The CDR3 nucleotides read TGCAGTGCTTCACGCAGGGCTTCAAGCTCCTACAATGAGCAGTTCTTC.

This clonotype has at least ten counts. CDR3 nucleotides: TGTGCCAGCAGTCACCACCCTAGTGTTGGACTATCAGATGCCGGGGAGCTGTTTTTT. As protein: CASSHHPSVGLSDAGELFF. V and J are TRBV2 and TRBJ2-2; a possible D gene is TRBD2 (6 bases). The CDR3 extends over 19 amino acids. Germline CDR1 and CDR2: SNHLY and FYNNEI. V gave up 5 bases and J gave up 6 bases, with 28 bases separating them.

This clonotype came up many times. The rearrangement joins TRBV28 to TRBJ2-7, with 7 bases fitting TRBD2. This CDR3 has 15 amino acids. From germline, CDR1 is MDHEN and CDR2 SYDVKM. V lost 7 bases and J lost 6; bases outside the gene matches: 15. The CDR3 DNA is TGTGCCAGCACTTACTCCGGGACTATTGGTTTCGAGCAGTACTTC. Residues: CASTYSGTIGFEQYF. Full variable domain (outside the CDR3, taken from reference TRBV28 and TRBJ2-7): DVKVTQSSRYLVKRTGEKVFLECVQDMDHENMFWYRQDPGLGLRLIYFSYDVKMKEKGDIPEGYSVSREKKERFSLILESASTNQTSMYLCASTYSGTIGFEQYFGPGTRLTVT.

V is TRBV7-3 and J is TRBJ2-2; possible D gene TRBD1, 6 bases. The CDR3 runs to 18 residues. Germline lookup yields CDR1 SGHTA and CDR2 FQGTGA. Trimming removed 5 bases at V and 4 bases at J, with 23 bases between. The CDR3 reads CASSPGSTGGRGTGELFF. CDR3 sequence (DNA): TGTGCCAGCAGCCCAGGATCGACAGGCGGTAGGGGCACCGGGGAGCTGTTTTTT.

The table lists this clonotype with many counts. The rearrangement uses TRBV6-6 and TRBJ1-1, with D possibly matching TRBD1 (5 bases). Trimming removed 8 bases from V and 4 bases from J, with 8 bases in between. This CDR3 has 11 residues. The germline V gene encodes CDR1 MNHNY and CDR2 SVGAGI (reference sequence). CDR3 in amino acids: CASRQTTEAFF. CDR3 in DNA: TGTGCCAGCCGACAGACCACTGAAGCTTTCTTT.

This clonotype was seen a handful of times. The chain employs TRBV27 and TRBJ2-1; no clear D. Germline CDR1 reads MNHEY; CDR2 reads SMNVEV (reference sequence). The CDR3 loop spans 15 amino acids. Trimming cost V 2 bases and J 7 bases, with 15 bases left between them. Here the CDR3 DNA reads TGTGCCAGCAGTTTAACTCCTAGAGTCAATAATGAGCAGTTCTTC. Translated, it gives CASSLTPRVNNEQFF.

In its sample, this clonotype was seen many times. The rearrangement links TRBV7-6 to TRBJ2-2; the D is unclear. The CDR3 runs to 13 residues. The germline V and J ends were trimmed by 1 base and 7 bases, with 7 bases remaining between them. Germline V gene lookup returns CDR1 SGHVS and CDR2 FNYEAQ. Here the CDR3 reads CASSLDASGELFF. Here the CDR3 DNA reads TGTGCCAGCAGCTTAGATGCGAGCGGGGAGCTGTTTTTT.

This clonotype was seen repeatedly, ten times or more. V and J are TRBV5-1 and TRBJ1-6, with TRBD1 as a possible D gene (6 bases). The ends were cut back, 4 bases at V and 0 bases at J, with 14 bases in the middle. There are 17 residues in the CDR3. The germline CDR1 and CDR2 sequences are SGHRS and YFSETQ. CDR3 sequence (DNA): TGCGCCAGCAGCCGACAGGAAACAAGCTCCTATAATTCACCCCTCCACTTT. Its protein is CASSRQETSSYNSPLHF.

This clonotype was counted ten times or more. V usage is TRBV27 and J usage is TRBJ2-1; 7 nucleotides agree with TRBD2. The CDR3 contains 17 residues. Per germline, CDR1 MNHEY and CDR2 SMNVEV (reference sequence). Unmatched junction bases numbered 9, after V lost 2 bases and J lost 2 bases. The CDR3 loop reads CASSLPLRGSPYNEQFF. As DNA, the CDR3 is TGTGCCAGCAGTTTACCCCTGCGGGGGAGCCCCTACAATGAGCAGTTCTTC.

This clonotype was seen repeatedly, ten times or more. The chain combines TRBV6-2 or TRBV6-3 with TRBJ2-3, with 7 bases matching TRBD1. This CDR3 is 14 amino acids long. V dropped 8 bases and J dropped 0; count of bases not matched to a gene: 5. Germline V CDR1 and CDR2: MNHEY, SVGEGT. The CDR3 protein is CASQGQTSTDTQYF. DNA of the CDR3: TGTGCCAGCCAGGGACAGACTAGCACAGATACGCAGTATTTT.

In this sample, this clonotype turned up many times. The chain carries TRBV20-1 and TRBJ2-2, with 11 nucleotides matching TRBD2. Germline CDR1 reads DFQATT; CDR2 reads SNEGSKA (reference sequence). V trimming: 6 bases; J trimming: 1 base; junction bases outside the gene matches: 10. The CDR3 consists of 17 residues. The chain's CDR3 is CSAPRRGTSGNTGELFF. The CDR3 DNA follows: TGCAGTGCCCCACGCAGGGGGACTAGCGGGAACACCGGGGAGCTGTTTTTT.

CDR3 sequence reads: CASSDRASNQPQHF. CDR3 bases: TGTGCCAGCAGTGACAGGGCTAGCAATCAGCCCCAGCATTTT. The chain carries TRBV2 and TRBJ1-5, with D possibly matching TRBD1 (5 bases). The V gene's germline CDR1 is SNHLY and CDR2 FYNNEI. The CDR3 spans 14 residues. Trimming stripped 3 bases from V and 0 bases from J, with 6 bases between.

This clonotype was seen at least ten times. CDR3 region: CSALDRSNEKLFF. The CDR3 DNA sequence: TGCAGTGCCCTTGACAGGTCCAATGAAAAACTGTTTTTT. The rearrangement links TRBV20-1 to TRBJ1-4; TRBD1 is a possible D gene (6 bases). The CDR3 covers 13 residues. The V gene lost 6 bases and the J gene lost 5 bases, with 13 bases spanning the gap. Germline CDR1 DFQATT, CDR2 SNEGSKA (reference sequence).